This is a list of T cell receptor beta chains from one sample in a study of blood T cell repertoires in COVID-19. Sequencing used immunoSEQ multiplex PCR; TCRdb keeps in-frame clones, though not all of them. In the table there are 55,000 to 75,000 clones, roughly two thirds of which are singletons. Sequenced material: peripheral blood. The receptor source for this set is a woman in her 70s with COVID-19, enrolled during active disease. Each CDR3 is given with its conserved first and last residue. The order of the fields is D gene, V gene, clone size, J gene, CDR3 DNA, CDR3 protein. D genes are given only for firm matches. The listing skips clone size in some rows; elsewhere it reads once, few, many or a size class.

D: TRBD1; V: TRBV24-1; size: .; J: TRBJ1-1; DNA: TGTGCCACCAGTCCCGAGACAGGGATGCCTTTCTTT; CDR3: CATSPETGMPFF
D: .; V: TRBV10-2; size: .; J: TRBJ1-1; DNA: TGCGCCAGTCAGGGGCCCACTGAAGCTTTCTTT; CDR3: CASQGPTEAFF
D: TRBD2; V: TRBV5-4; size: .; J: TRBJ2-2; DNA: TGTGCCAGCAGCTTTCGACTAGCTAACACCGGGGAGCTGTTTTTT; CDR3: CASSFRLANTGELFF
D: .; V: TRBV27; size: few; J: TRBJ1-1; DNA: TGTGCCAGCAAGAAGGGAGGCACTGAAGCTTTCTTT; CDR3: CASKKGGTEAFF
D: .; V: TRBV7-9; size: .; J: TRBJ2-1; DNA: TGTGCCAGCAGCTCAACCGCGTTGGACAATGAGCAGTTCTTC; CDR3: CASSSTALDNEQFF
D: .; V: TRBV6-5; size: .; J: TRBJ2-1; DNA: TGTGCCAGCACTCGAGTGGGGAGTGGCAATGAGCAGTTCTTC; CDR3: CASTRVGSGNEQFF
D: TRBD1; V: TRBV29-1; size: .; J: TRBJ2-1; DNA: TGCAGCGTTGAAGGGGCGGCAGGGGGGCAGTTCTTC; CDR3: CSVEGAAGGQFF
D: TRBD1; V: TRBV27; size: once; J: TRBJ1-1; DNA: TGTGCCAGCAGTTTCGGGGGACAGGGGGTGAAAGAAGCTTTCTTT; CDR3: CASSFGGQGVKEAFF
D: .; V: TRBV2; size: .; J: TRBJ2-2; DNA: TGTGCCAGCAAGAAGGGGGGGGTCCCCGGGGAGCTGTTTTTT; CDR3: CASKKGGVPGELFF
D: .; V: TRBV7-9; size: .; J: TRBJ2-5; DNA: TGTGCCAGCAGTGGAGGAGGGCCAGAGACCCAGTACTTC; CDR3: CASSGGGPETQYF
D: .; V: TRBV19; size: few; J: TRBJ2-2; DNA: TGTGCCAGTAGTATCCAGTTGCAGGGTAGGGTGGCCGGGGAGCTGTTTTTT; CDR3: CASSIQLQGRVAGELFF
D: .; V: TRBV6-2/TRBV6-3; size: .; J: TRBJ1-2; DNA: TGTGCCAGCAGTTATACGGGGTCCAGGGGCTACACCTTC; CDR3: CASSYTGSRGYTF
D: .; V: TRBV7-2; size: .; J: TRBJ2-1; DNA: TGTGCCAGCAGCGAGCGCGCCTCCTACAATGAGCAGTTCTTC; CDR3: CASSERASYNEQFF
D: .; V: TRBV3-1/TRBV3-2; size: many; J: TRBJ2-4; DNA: TGTGCCAGCAGCCCCCAGGTAGCCAAAAACATTCAGTACTTC; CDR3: CASSPQVAKNIQYF
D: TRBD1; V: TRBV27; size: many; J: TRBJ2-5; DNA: TGTGCCAGCAAATCCACAGGGGGCGAGGAGACCCAGTACTTC; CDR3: CASKSTGGEETQYF
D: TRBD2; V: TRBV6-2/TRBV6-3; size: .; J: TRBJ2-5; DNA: TGTGCCAGCAGTTACTCGTCGGCTAGCGGAGGGGATATTCGCGAGACCCAGTACTTC; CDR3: CASSYSSASGGDIRETQYF
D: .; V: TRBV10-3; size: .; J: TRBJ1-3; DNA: TGTGCCATCAGTTCGGGAGGGGCGCATTCTGGAAACACCATATATTTT; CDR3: CAISSGGAHSGNTIYF
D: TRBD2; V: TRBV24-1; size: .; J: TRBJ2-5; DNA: TGTGCCACCAGTGATCCCTCACTAGCGGGAGTTGGAGAGACCCAGTACTTC; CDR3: CATSDPSLAGVGETQYF
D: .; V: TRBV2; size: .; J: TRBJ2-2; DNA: TGTGCCAGCAGTGAAGTATCAGTGAACACCGGGGAGCTGTTTTTT; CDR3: CASSEVSVNTGELFF
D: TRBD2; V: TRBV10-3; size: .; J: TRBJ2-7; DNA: TGTGCCATCGGGGAGCGGGGGTACGAGCAGTACTTC; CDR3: CAIGERGYEQYF
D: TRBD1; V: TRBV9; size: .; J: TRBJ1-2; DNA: TGTGCCAGCAGCCCATTAGGGGACAGGGCTCCCCCCTATGGCTACACCTTC; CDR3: CASSPLGDRAPPYGYTF
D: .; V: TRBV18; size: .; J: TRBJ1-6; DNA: TGTGCCAGCTCGAGGCCGGGTCCATCCGGGTCACCCCTCCACTTT; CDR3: CASSRPGPSGSPLHF
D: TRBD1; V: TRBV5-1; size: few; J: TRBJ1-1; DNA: TGCGCCAGCAGCTTACGGACAGGGGTAACTGAAGCTTTCTTT; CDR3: CASSLRTGVTEAFF
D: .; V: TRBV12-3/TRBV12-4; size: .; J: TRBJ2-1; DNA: TGTGCCAGCAGACCGAGCGCTAACGATGAGCAGTTCTTC; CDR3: CASRPSANDEQFF
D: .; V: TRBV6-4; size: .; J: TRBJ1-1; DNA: TGTGCCAGCAGTGAGTCTACAGGGACTGAAGCTTTCTTT; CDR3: CASSESTGTEAFF
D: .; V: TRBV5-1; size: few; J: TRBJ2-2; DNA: TGCGCCAGCAGCTTGGAGGGGTGGACCAACACCGGGGAGCTGTTTTTT; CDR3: CASSLEGWTNTGELFF
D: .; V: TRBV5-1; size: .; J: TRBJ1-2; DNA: TGCGCCAGCAGCTTGGGACAGAGCCAAAACTATGGCTACACCTTC; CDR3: CASSLGQSQNYGYTF
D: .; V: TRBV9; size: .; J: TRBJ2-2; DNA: TGTGCCAGCAGCCCCTACGGCGGGAACACCGGGGAGCTGTTTTTT; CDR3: CASSPYGGNTGELFF
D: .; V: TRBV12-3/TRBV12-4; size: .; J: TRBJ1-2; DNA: TGTGCCAGCAGTTTATTAGATGGCTACACCTTC; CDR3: CASSLLDGYTF
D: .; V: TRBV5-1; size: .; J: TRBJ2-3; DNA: TGCGCCAGCAGCTTCGGCGGGCTCACAGATACGCAGTATTTT; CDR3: CASSFGGLTDTQYF
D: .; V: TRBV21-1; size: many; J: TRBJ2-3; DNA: TGTGCCAGCAGCAAAGCGTGGCGGACTAACACAGATACGCAGTATTTT; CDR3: CASSKAWRTNTDTQYF
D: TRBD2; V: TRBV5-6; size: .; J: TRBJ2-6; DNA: TGTGCCAGCAGCCGGTTGGCTAGCGGTAGCTCTGGGGCCAACGTCCTGACTTTC; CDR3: CASSRLASGSSGANVLTF
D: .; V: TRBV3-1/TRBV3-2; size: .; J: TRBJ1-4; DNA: TGTGCCAGCAGCCAAGGGGAGCTCAACCTGTTTTTT; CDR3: CASSQGELNLFF
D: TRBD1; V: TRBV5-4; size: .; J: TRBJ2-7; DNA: TGTGCCAGCAGCGATGGGACAGGGAACATTCTTACCTACGAGCAGTACTTC; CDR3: CASSDGTGNILTYEQYF
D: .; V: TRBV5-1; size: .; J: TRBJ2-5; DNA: TGCGCCAGCAGCTTGGGTGGGTTTAGGACAGCTCAAGAGACCCAGTACTTC; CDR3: CASSLGGFRTAQETQYF
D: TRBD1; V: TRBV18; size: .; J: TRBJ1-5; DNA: TGTGCCAGCTCACCGGTACAGGGGGCAAATCAGCCCCAGCATTTT; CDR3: CASSPVQGANQPQHF
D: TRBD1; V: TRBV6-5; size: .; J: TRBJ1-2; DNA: TGTGCCAGCAGCCGAGGGACAGGGGGCAACTATGGCTACACCTTC; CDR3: CASSRGTGGNYGYTF
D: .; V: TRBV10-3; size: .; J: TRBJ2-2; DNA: TGTGCCATCGGGGGAGGGGGCACCGGGGAGCTGTTTTTT; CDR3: CAIGGGGTGELFF
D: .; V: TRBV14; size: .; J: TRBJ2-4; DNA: TGTGCCAGCAGCCAACTAGCCAAAAACATTCAGTACTTC; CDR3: CASSQLAKNIQYF
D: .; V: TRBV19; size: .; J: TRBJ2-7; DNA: TGTGCCAGTAGTATCGAAGGGCTCCTCCGAGGGGAGCAGTACTTC; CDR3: CASSIEGLLRGEQYF
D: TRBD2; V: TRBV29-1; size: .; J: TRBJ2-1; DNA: TGCAGCGTTGAACTAGCGGGGGGGCGGTACAATGAGCAGTTCTTC; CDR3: CSVELAGGRYNEQFF
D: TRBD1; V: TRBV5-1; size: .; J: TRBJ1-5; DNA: TGCGCCAGCAGCCCGGGGACAGGGGGCGGCCAGCCCCAGCATTTT; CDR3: CASSPGTGGGQPQHF